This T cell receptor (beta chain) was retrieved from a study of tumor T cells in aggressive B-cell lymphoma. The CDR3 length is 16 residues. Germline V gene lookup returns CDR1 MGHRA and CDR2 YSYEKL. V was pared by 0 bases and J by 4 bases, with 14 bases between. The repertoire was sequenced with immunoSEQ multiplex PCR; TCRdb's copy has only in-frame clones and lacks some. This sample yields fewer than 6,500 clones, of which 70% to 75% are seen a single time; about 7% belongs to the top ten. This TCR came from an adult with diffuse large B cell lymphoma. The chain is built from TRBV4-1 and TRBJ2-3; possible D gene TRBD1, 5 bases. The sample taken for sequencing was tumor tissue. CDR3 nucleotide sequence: TGCGCCAGCAGCCAAGAATCGGCTCAGGGCTCAGATACGCAGTATTTT. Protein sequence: CASSQESAQGSDTQYF.